This entry lists 22 T cell receptor beta chains sequenced from one sample in a study of blood T cells in healthy people across ages. Next came a second PCR, run for 7 to 11 cycles, which used a sample-barcoded 5' primer along with a J-beta primer mix. From the 5' RACE reads, TCRdb called clonotypes with MiXCR, one entry per CDR3 protein. This sample has about 2 million distinct CDR3 sequences, with around 48% found just once. The sequenced sample was blood. The receptors stem from a middle-aged woman in good health.

This clonotype was counted a few times. The chain couples TRBV6-2 or TRBV6-3 to TRBJ2-1; a weak D match, TRBD1 (6 bases). This CDR3 contains 15 residues. CDR1 is MNHEY and CDR2 is SVGEGT in the germline V gene. Trimming cost V 7 bases and J 3 bases, with 16 bases left between them. The CDR3 here is CASINSGHHYNEQFF. The CDR3 coding sequence is TGTGCCAGCATCAACTCGGGACACCACTACAATGAGCAGTTCTTC.

The V call is TRBV4-2, the J call TRBJ1-1, with D unresolved. This CDR3 contains 16 residues. V was clipped by 0 bases and J by 1 base, with 12 bases between them. In germline, CDR1 is LGHNA, CDR2 YNFKEQ. The CDR3 spells CASSQDPWGENTEAFF. CDR3 nucleotide sequence: TGTGCCAGCAGCCAAGACCCTTGGGGTGAGAACACTGAAGCTTTCTTT.

V gene TRBV12-3 or TRBV12-4 combines with J gene TRBJ2-3; 14 bases are shared with TRBD2. The CDR3 contains 13 residues. The J segment lost 11 bases and the V segment lost 6 bases, leaving 4 bases of the junction unmatched. This CDR3 reads CASRGTSGGRQYF. CDR3 in DNA: TGTGCCAGCAGAGGGACTAGCGGGGGTCGGCAGTATTTT.

The chain recombines TRBV12-3 or TRBV12-4 with TRBJ1-2; TRBD1 matches 10 bases. CDR3 size: 12 residues. The V gene end was trimmed by 7 bases and the J gene end by 6 bases; junction bases not matched to a gene: 2. The CDR3 DNA follows: TGTGCCAGCAAAGGGACAGGGGATGGCTACACCTTC. Translation gives CASKGTGDGYTF.

This clonotype was seen a few times. The rearrangement uses TRBV5-1 and TRBJ2-5; D gene unclear. The ends were cut back, 2 bases at V and 10 bases at J, with 18 bases in the middle. Per germline, CDR1 SGHRS and CDR2 YFSETQ. This CDR3 has 14 residues. The DNA of the CDR3 is TGCGCCAGCAGCTTCGGTTCGGACGGTTTGGTCCAGTACTTC. Its translation is CASSFGSDGLVQYF.

About this clonotype itself: This may be a read error: a much more frequent sequence differs by one nucleotide. The chain is built from TRBV29-1 and TRBJ2-1; TRBD1 aligns across 9 bases. CDR1 and CDR2 from the germline V gene are SQVTM and ANQGSEA. V lost 5 bases and J lost 6; bases outside the gene matches: 2. The CDR3 runs to 12 residues. The CDR3 DNA follows: TGCAGCGTTCGGGGACAGGGCAATGAGCAGTTCTTC. Protein: CSVRGQGNEQFF.

The chain carries TRBV7-2 and TRBJ2-1; possibly TRBD2 for D (6 bases). CDR3 size: 12 residues. Germline lookup yields CDR1 SGHTA and CDR2 FQGNSA. With 1 base removed from V and 11 bases from J, the gap between germline ends came to 9 bases. The CDR3 loop reads CASSLERGKQFF. CDR3 DNA: TGTGCCAGCAGCTTAGAACGGGGGAAGCAGTTCTTC.

The chain has TRBV20-1 and TRBJ2-1, with D perhaps matching TRBD1 or TRBD2 (5 bases each). Germline CDR1 reads DFQATT; CDR2 reads SNEGSKA (reference sequence). CDR3 size: 14 residues. Trimming removed 0 bases from V and 7 bases from J, with 13 bases in between. CDR3 sequence: CSARDRARGNEQFF. As DNA, the CDR3 is TGCAGTGCTAGAGACAGGGCACGAGGGAATGAGCAGTTCTTC.

The rearrangement uses TRBV24-1 and TRBJ2-5, with 7 bases matching TRBD1. J gave up 11 bases and V 4 bases, and 9 bases lay outside the gene matches. The CDR3 spans 13 residues. From germline, CDR1 is KGHDR and CDR2 SFDVKD. In nucleotides, the CDR3 is TGTGCCACCAGTGAAGGACAGGTACGAGTGCAGTACTTC. Translation: CATSEGQVRVQYF.

A few counts support this clonotype. V gene TRBV12-3 or TRBV12-4 combines with J gene TRBJ2-7; 8 bases line up with TRBD1. CDR3 length equals 15 residues. The junction had 11 bases not matched to a gene; V was cut back by 6 bases and J by 4 bases. CDR3 sequence: CASRGHGTGEYEQYF. For the CDR3, the DNA is TGTGCCAGCAGAGGCCACGGGACAGGAGAGTACGAGCAGTACTTC.

For this clonotype: The junction differs from germline at one of its ends, possibly a read error. V is TRBV3-1 and J is TRBJ1-2; TRBD1 matches 10 bases. Germline V gives CDR1 LGHDT, CDR2 YNNKEL (reference sequence). The CDR3 extends over 16 amino acids. CDR3 in DNA: TGTGCCAGCAGTCAAGGGGACAGGGGCGGGTCCTATGGCTACACCTTC. Protein sequence: CASSQGDRGGSYGYTF.

The gene calls are TRBV5-1 and TRBJ2-1; 9 nucleotides align to TRBD1. The CDR3 is made up of 15 amino acids. J gave up 4 bases and V 5 bases, and 7 bases lay outside the gene matches. Germline loops: CDR1 SGHRS, CDR2 YFSETQ. Here the CDR3 DNA reads TGCGCCAGCAGGGCGACAGGGGGGACATACAATGAGCAGTTCTTC. Its translation is CASRATGGTYNEQFF.

The chain couples TRBV10-2 to TRBJ2-1, with 9 nucleotides matching TRBD2. The CDR3 covers 16 residues. With V trimmed by 7 bases and J by 7 bases, 14 bases remained unmatched. Germline V gives CDR1 WSHSY, CDR2 SAAADI. The CDR3 DNA follows: TGCGCCAGCAACTTAGCGGGGGCCGCCCCCCTTAATGAGCAGTTCTTC. Its protein is CASNLAGAAPLNEQFF.

The chain employs TRBV7-2 and TRBJ1-1; D ambiguous. The CDR3 has 14 residues. CDR1 and CDR2 (germline): SGHTA, FQGNSA. V lost 5 bases and J lost 1, with 11 bases in between. The CDR3 is CASSRGVRNTEAFF. CDR3 sequence (DNA): TGTGCCAGCAGCCGCGGGGTTAGGAACACTGAAGCTTTCTTT.

In this sample, this clonotype turned up a few times. The genes are TRBV7-8 and TRBJ2-4; 14 nucleotides line up with TRBD2. In germline, CDR1 is SGHVS, CDR2 FQNEAQ. There are 17 residues in the CDR3. J lost 15 bases, V lost 5 bases, and 18 bases had no gene match. CDR3 DNA: TGTGCCAGCAGCCCAGGACTAGCGGGGGGCCCCTTCCACGAGCGGTACTTC. Amino acids: CASSPGLAGGPFHERYF.

The chain combines TRBV21-1 with TRBJ2-7; whether TRBD1, the table's D call, matches the DNA was not checked. TRBV21-1 is tagged as a pseudogene. CDR3 length equals 15 residues. Here the CDR3 reads CASSKGREAHYEQYF. The CDR3 region has the DNA TGTGCCAGCAGCAAAGGCAGGGAAGCCCACTACGAGCAGTACTTC.

This clonotype appeared a few times. Here the CDR3 reads CATSDSTGKSETQYF. In DNA form, the CDR3 reads TGTGCCACCAGTGACTCGACAGGGAAGTCAGAGACCCAGTACTTC. The chain combines TRBV24-1 with TRBJ2-5, with 7 positions matching TRBD1. Per germline, CDR1 KGHDR and CDR2 SFDVKD. The CDR3 extends over 15 amino acids. With 4 bases clipped from V and 4 bases from J, the junction kept 8 bases outside the gene matches.

This clonotype was observed a few times. The V call is TRBV4-1, the J call TRBJ2-1; TRBD2 matches 12 bases. Germline loops: CDR1 MGHRA, CDR2 YSYEKL. V gave up 0 bases and J gave up 2 bases; unmatched junction bases: 14. The CDR3 totals 21 residues. The CDR3 loop reads CASSQDDILAGGPAPYNEQFF. The CDR3 coding sequence is TGCGCCAGCAGCCAAGATGATATACTAGCGGGGGGTCCCGCCCCCTACAATGAGCAGTTCTTC.

This clonotype was counted a few times. The gene calls are TRBV12-3 or TRBV12-4 and TRBJ2-5; 7 bases align to TRBD1. This CDR3 region has 13 residues. The ends lost 7 bases at V and 4 bases at J; junction bases unmatched: 6. DNA of the CDR3: TGTGCCAGCAACGTGAGGGGGCTAGAGACCCAGTACTTC. Amino acid sequence: CASNVRGLETQYF.

This clonotype was seen a handful of times. The gene calls are TRBV4-2 and TRBJ2-1; 11 bases are a match to TRBD2. Per germline, CDR1 LGHNA and CDR2 YNFKEQ. Trimming took 1 base from V and 2 from J; bases not matched to a gene: 1. The CDR3 runs to 16 residues. CDR3 coding DNA: TGTGCCAGCAGCCAAGCGACTAGCGGGGCCTACAATGAGCAGTTCTTC. Protein product: CASSQATSGAYNEQFF.

This clonotype was seen a few times. V usage is TRBV20-1 and J usage is TRBJ2-1, with unresolved D. Between the trimmed V and J ends, which lost 5 bases and 8 bases, there was a span of 16 bases. The CDR3 totals 13 residues. Per germline, CDR1 DFQATT and CDR2 SNEGSKA (reference sequence). The CDR3 loop reads CSARSGGPYEQFF. For the CDR3, the DNA is TGCAGTGCTCGAAGTGGTGGGCCCTATGAGCAGTTCTTC.

The chain joins TRBV7-9 to TRBJ1-4; D unresolved. The CDR3 runs to 16 residues. Trimming removed 3 bases at V and 6 bases at J, with 17 bases between. Looked up from germline, CDR1 is SEHNR and CDR2 is FQNEAQ (reference sequence). The CDR3 region is CASSFPGHKEDEKLFF. The CDR3 coding sequence is TGTGCCAGCAGCTTTCCGGGCCACAAGGAGGATGAAAAACTGTTTTTT.